This T cell receptor beta chain was observed in a study of T cell repertoires in cytomegalovirus infection. Study in general: Selected CMV epitopes included recently identified HLA-C-restricted ones as well as well-studied HLA-B-restricted ones. A matching HLA type, together with CMV infection, was signaled by public TCR beta signatures.

Study outcomes and limitations: Identification of carriers of CMV plus the relevant HLA was achieved through cumulative public TCR beta family frequency.

MiXCR, applied by TCRdb to the reads, yields one record per CDR3 protein. The sample lists just over 450,000 distinct CDR3 sequences, approximately 40% seen once, with around 45% in the top ten. V was shortened by 6 bases and J by 9 bases, with 17 bases between the two germline ends. Germline CDR1 is SEHNR and CDR2 is FQNEAQ (reference sequence). The CDR3 runs to 13 residues. About this clonotype: What it binds is unknown.

Sequenced material: cultured PBMCs, taken from culture after CMV antigen stimulation. V and J are TRBV7-9 and TRBJ2-5; D possibly uses TRBD1 or TRBD2 (5 bases each). This clonotype was sampled from a human donor in good health (CMV status not recorded). Some clones in this sample may be carry-over from other donors' samples. For the CDR3, the DNA is TGTGCCAGCAGAAAGGGGAGTGTAGACCCCCAGTACTTC. Encoded protein: CASRKGSVDPQYF.